This T cell receptor (beta chain) was recovered during a study of T cell repertoires in cytomegalovirus infection. In the study overall: Matching HLA type, along with CMV infection, was indicated by public TCR beta signatures.

This clonotype has a handful of counts. Its antigen is undetermined. One entry per CDR3 protein, called by TCRdb with MiXCR from the reads. The sample shows approximately 1,000,000 distinct CDR3 sequences, around 32% of them seen only once. This CDR3 region has 14 residues. Between the trimmed V and J ends, which lost 9 bases and 7 bases, there was a span of 16 bases. CDR1 and CDR2 from the germline V gene are MNHEY and SMNVEV (reference sequence). V usage is TRBV27 and J usage is TRBJ1-6; weak D call: TRBD1 (6 bases). This specimen was cultured CD8+ T cells from PBMCs, taken from culture after CMV antigen stimulation. The receptor's source is a human donor in good health (CMV status not recorded). Some clones in this sample may be carry-over from other donors' samples. Written as DNA, the CDR3 is TGTGCCAGTAAGGGATCAGGGGTAAATTCACCCCTCCACTTT. This encodes CASKGSGVNSPLHF.